This T cell receptor beta chain appears in the sequencing data of a study of molecular identifiers for immune sequencing clone quantification. Study as a whole: Four of five RNA aliquots from around 18,000 or 91,000 naive CD8 T cells were sequenced. General observations from the study: Under 1% of molecules in naive cells, but over 97% of effector molecules, belonged to clones above 20 RNA copies.

To note about this clonotype: Its antigen is still unknown. One end of the junction does not line up with germline, which may come from a read error.

A single record per CDR3 protein comes from TCRdb applying MiXCR to the PCR reads. Of around 470,000 distinct CDR3 sequences listed, 20% to 25% are singletons. Germline values: CDR1 MDHEN, CDR2 SYDVKM. The CDR3 consists of 17 residues. The V gene is TRBV28, the J gene TRBJ2-7; 8 bases align to TRBD2. This TCR was recovered from a human donor in good health. Some libraries in this study had Jurkat cell RNA spiked in. Sequencing was done on a sample of naive CD8+ T cells from blood, with Jurkat cell RNA spiked in. Subset specified: FACS-sorted CD8+CD4-CCR7+CD45RA+ naive T cells. CDR3 protein: CVSTLETSVKGTYEQYF. CDR3 nucleotides: TGTGTCAGCACCCTGGAGACTAGCGTAAAGGGTACCTACGAGCAGTACTTC.